This T cell receptor (beta chain) is drawn from a study of T cells after yellow fever vaccination. TCRdb called the 5' RACE reads again in MiXCR, with one record for every CDR3 protein. The sample has hundreds of thousands of distinct CDR3 sequences, 17% seen once. The CDR3 is 14 residues long. V trimming: 6 bases; J trimming: 3 bases; junction bases outside the gene matches: 9. Germline CDR1 is DFQATT and CDR2 is SNEGSKA (reference sequence). The chain carries TRBV20-1 and TRBJ2-7; 9 bases agree with TRBD2. The sequence was collected from a man aged 18 to 35 who received the YFV17D yellow fever vaccine. The source material was PBMCs, sampled 5 days after the first yellow fever vaccination. DNA of the CDR3: TGCAGTGCCCGTCAGTGGCGGGGGGGCTACGAGCAGTACGTC. This sequence encodes CSARQWRGGYEQYV.